The clone carrying this T cell receptor beta chain occurred many times. Its antigen is unknown. This entry belongs to a study of early T cells in non-severe SARS-CoV-2 infection. Study as a whole: Sequencing used unsorted whole-blood bulk RNA, so chains lack pairing.

Findings of the study overall: Using VDJdb, the matching emphasized anti-spike CD8 responses while missing private and CD4 specificities.

The CDR3 runs to 15 residues. The germline V gene encodes CDR1 SGHNT and CDR2 YYREEE (reference sequence). Trimming took off 4 bases at V and 4 bases at J, with 15 bases between the two ends. Molecules of cDNA were individually given unique molecular identifiers that were attached to them. Via MiXCR, TCRdb re-called the 5' RACE reads, giving one row per CDR3 protein. The table lists 30,000 to 40,000 distinct CDR3 sequences, roughly 6.8% of them singletons, with under 30% in the top ten. The sequence was obtained from an adult who was a healthcare worker with PCR-confirmed SARS-CoV-2 infection or an uninfected control (not recorded which). Sequencing was performed on whole blood, taken at baseline. The chain is built from TRBV5-4 and TRBJ1-3, with D possibly matching TRBD1 (6 bases). The CDR3 DNA reads TGTGCCAGCAGCGGAGCCTCAGGGACAGGAAACACCATATATTTT. Its protein is CASSGASGTGNTIYF.